The source of this T cell receptor (beta chain) is a study of glioma-infiltrating T cells (dated by TCRdb to 2016 to 2018). Context from the whole study: Sequencing of TCR alpha- and beta-chain repertoires was performed on glioma tissue, on non-neoplastic brain tissue, and on matched peripheral blood mononuclear cells. Each tissue-infiltrating repertoire was compared with the same patient's peripheral blood repertoire to measure divergence between tissue and blood T-cell populations. Three low-grade glioma patients, several primary glioblastoma patients and three non-glioma patients contributing non-neoplastic brain tissue were included in the paired cohort. Study-wide conclusions, independent of this receptor: Very few CDR3 sequences were found to be shared between tissue and blood, and this scarcity was attributed to high CDR3 diversity and limited sampling. In non-neoplastic patients, VJ-independent divergence between tissue and blood fell below expectation, whereas in all gliomas, and especially in low-grade gliomas, the divergence rose above expectation. Group comparisons were based on small numbers of patients: three non-neoplastic, three low-grade glioma and seven to nine glioblastoma patients.

The CDR3 starts with the cysteine, ends with the phenylalanine, and has 14 residues. The entry retains the CDR3 DNA only, 42 bases that are in frame from base 1. From the germline V gene (reference sequence), CDR1 is LNHDA and CDR2 is SQIVND. Cut back by 6 bases and 4 bases, the V and J ends lie 13 bases apart. Points on this clonotype: The antigen it binds to is not known. Base qualities are missing; no much larger clone stands one base away.

The iRepertoire nested amplicon-rescue multiplex PCR (arm-PCR) platform was used to amplify TCR alpha and beta CDR3 regions from RNA. One-step reverse transcription and amplification used roughly 90-400 ng of tissue mRNA or PBMC total RNA as input. Following bead purification, Illumina adapters were added by a secondary multiplex PCR, and libraries between 200 and 400 bp were gel-purified. Libraries carried internal 6-nucleotide barcodes used for demultiplexing. Libraries were sequenced on an Illumina MiSeq with 2x220 or 2x250 nucleotide paired-end reads. Concerning the study's data processing: Paired reads were merged with FLASH 1.2.11 and aligned to the GRCh37 human genome with BWA-MEM before extracting TRA and TRB reads. For V and J assignment, an IMGT-derived reference of cassette sequences and CDR3 motifs that included pseudogenes was used. Reads were translated in three frames, and productive CDR3s were defined as those with a C...FGXG motif and no stop codons. Clonotypes were defined as unique combinations of V-J cassette pair and CDR3 amino acid sequence. Reads were filtered by Hamming distance, thresholded by each sample's sequence error rate in mapped regions. The public reads were run again by TCRdb, first through fastp at Q25 and then through MiXCR, and only productive beta chains were kept. Every entry covers one CDR3 protein and lists the most common genes and DNA from its rows. In this record, the V and J calls reflect TCRdb's handling and not the investigators' own analysis. The table for this sample lists 150,000 to 200,000 distinct CDR3 sequences; about 46% of them were counted only once. Around 5.2% of the sample is held by the ten biggest clonotypes.

The chain employs TRBV19 and TRBJ1-5; TRBD1 is perhaps the D gene, given 6 matching bases. This clonotype originated in a human donor with low-grade glioma or glioblastoma, undergoing nonglioma brain surgery, or in good health (not recorded which). Sequencing was done on a sample of glioma tissue, nonneoplastic brain tissue, or PBMCs (not recorded which). CDR3 loop: CASRGGLGNQPQHF. The sequenced DNA: TGTGCCAGTAGGGGGGGCCTAGGGAATCAGCCCCAGCATTTT. Supplemented by the reference TRBV19 and TRBJ1-5 proteins around the CDR3, the complete variable domain is DGGITQSPKYLFRKEGQNVTLSCEQNLNHDAMYWYRQDPGQGLRLIYYSQIVNDFQKGDIAEGYSVSREKKESFPLTVTSAQKNPTAFYLCASRGGLGNQPQHFGDGTRLSIL.